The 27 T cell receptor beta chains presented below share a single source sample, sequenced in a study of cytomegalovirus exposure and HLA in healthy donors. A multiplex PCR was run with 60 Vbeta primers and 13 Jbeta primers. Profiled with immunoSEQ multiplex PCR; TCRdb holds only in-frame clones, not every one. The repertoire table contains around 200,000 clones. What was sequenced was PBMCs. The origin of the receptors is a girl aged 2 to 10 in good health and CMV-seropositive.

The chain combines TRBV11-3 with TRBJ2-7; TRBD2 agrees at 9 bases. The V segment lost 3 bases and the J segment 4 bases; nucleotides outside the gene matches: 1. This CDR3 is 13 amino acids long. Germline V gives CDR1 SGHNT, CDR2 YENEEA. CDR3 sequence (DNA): TGTGCCAGCAGCTTGGGACTAGCTTACGAGCAGTACTTC. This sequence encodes CASSLGLAYEQYF. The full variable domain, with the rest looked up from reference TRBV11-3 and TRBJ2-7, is EAGVVQSPRYKIIEKKQPVAFWCNPISGHNTLYWYLQNLGQGPELLIRYENEEAVDDSQLPKDRFSAERLKGVDSTLKIQPAELGDSAVYLCASSLGLAYEQYFGPGTRLTVT.

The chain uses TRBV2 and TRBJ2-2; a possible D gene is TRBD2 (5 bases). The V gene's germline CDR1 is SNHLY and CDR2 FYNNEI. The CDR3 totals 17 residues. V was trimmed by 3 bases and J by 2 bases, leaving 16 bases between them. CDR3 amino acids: CASSESPGKINTGELFF. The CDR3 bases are TGTGCCAGCAGTGAGAGCCCGGGGAAAATCAACACCGGGGAGCTGTTTTTT.

The CDR3 DNA reads TGTGCCAGCAGCTTTAGCGCGGGAGTCGTCTTCCATGAGCAGTTCTTC. This sequence encodes CASSFSAGVVFHEQFF. V usage is TRBV12-1 and J usage is TRBJ2-1; the tabulated D call, TRBD2, remains unverified against the DNA. TRBV12-1 is reported as a pseudogene. The CDR3 sequence is 16 residues long.

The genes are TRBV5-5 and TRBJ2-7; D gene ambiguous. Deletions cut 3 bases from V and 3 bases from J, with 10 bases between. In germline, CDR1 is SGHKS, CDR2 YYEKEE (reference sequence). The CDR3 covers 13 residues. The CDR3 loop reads CASSWSLNYEQYF. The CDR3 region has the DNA TGTGCCAGCAGCTGGAGCTTAAACTACGAGCAGTACTTC. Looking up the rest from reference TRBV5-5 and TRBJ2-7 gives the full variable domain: DAGVTQSPTHLIKTRGQQVTLRCSPISGHKSVSWYQQVLGQGPQFIFQYYEKEERGRGNFPDRFSARQFPNYSSELNVNALLLGDSALYLCASSWSLNYEQYFGPGTRLTVT.

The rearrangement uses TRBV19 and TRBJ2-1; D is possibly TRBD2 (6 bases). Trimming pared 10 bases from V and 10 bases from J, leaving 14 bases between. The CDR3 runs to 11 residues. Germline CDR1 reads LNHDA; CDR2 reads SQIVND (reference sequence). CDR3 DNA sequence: TGTGCCACTACTAGCTTAGGGGAGCAGTTCTTC. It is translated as CATTSLGEQFF. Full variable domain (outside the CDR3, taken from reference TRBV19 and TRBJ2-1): DGGITQSPKYLFRKEGQNVTLSCEQNLNHDAMYWYRQDPGQGLRLIYYSQIVNDFQKGDIAEGYSVSREKKESFPLTVTSAQKNPTAFYLCATTSLGEQFFGPGTRLTVL.

CDR3 sequence (DNA): TGTGCCAGCAGTACCCGGGGGGACACTGAAGCTTTCTTT. Translated, it gives CASSTRGDTEAFF. The V call is TRBV2, the J call TRBJ1-1; weak D call: TRBD1 (5 bases). Germline V gene lookup returns CDR1 SNHLY and CDR2 FYNNEI. Trimming removed 5 bases from V and 3 bases from J, with 10 bases in between. This CDR3 has 13 residues.

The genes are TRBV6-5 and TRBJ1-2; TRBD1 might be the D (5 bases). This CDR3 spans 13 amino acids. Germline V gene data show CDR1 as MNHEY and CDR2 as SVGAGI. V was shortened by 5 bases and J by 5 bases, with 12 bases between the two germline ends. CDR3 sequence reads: CASSPDTSYGYTF. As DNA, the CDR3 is TGTGCCAGCAGTCCGGACACGTCTTATGGCTACACCTTC.

The CDR3 loop reads CASRVSGSPNTDTQYF. The CDR3, as DNA: TGCGCCAGCCGGGTTAGCGGGAGCCCCAACACAGATACGCAGTATTTT. This chain connects TRBV5-1 to TRBJ2-3, with 9 bases matching TRBD2. Trimming cost V 7 bases and J 2 bases; bases outside gene matches: 11. This CDR3 region has 16 residues. The germline V gene has CDR1 SGHRS and CDR2 YFSETQ.

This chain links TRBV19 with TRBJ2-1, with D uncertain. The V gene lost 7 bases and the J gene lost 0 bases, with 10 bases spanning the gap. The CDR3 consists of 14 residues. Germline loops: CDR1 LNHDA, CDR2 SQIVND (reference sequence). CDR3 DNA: TGTGCCAGTACCTCGAGGAGCTCCTACAATGAGCAGTTCTTC. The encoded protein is CASTSRSSYNEQFF. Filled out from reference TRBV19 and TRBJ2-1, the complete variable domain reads DGGITQSPKYLFRKEGQNVTLSCEQNLNHDAMYWYRQDPGQGLRLIYYSQIVNDFQKGDIAEGYSVSREKKESFPLTVTSAQKNPTAFYLCASTSRSSYNEQFFGPGTRLTVL.

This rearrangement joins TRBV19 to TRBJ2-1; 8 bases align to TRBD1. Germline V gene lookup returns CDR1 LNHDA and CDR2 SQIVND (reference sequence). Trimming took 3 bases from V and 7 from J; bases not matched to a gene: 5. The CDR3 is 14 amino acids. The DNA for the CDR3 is TGTGCCAGTAGTATGTGGACAGGGTTGAATGAGCAGTTCTTC. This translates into CASSMWTGLNEQFF.

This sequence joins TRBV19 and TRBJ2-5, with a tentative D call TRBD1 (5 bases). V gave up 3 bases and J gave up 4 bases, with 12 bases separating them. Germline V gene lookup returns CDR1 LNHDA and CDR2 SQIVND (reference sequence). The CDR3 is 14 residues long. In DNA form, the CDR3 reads TGTGCCAGTAGTATTCAGGGTTCGTCAGAGACCCAGTACTTC. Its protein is CASSIQGSSETQYF. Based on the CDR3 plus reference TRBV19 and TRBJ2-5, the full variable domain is DGGITQSPKYLFRKEGQNVTLSCEQNLNHDAMYWYRQDPGQGLRLIYYSQIVNDFQKGDIAEGYSVSREKKESFPLTVTSAQKNPTAFYLCASSIQGSSETQYFGPGTRLLVL.

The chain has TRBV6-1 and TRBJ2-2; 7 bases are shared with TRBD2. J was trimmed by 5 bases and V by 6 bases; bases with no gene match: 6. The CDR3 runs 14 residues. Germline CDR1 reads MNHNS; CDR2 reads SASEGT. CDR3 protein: CASSGTTVTGELFF. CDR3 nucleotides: TGTGCCAGCAGCGGGACTACCGTAACCGGGGAGCTGTTTTTT.

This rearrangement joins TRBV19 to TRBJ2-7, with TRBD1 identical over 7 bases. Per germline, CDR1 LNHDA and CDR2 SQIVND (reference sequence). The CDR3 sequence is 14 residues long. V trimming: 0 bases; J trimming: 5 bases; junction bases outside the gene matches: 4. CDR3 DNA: TGTGCCAGTAGTATAGAGACAGGGACCCACGAGCAGTACTTC. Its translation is CASSIETGTHEQYF.

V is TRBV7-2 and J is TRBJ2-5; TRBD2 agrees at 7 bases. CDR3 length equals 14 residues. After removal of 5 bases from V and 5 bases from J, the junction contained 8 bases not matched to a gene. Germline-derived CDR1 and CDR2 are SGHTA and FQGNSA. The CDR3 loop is CASSPGLEIETQYF. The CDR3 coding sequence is TGTGCCAGCAGCCCAGGACTAGAGATCGAGACCCAGTACTTC.

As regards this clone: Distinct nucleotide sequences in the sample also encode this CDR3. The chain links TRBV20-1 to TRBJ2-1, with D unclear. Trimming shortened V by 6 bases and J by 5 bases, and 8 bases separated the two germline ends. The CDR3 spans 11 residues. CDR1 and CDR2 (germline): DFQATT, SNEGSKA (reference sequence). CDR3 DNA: TGCAGTGCCAGCGAGAACAATGAGCAGTTCTTC. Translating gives CSASENNEQFF.

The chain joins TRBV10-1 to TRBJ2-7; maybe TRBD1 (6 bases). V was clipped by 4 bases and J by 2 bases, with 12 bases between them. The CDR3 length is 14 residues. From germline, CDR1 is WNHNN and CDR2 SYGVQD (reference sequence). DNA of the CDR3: TGCGCCAGCAGTGCCTCAGGGGACCCCTACGAGCAGTACTTC. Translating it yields CASSASGDPYEQYF.

The CDR3 nucleotides are TGCGCCAGCAGTCTACGGACAGGGTACGAGCAGTACTTC. Translation: CASSLRTGYEQYF. The rearrangement uses TRBV10-1 and TRBJ2-5; TRBD1 matches at 8 bases. The end of the DNA is better explained by TRBJ2-7, so the J call may be wrong. The germline V gene encodes CDR1 WNHNN and CDR2 SYGVQD (reference sequence). This CDR3 has 13 residues.

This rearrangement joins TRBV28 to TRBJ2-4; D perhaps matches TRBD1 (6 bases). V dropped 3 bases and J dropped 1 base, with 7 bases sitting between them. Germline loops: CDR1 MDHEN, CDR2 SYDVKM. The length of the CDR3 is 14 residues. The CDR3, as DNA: TGTGCCAGCAGTTTCGGACAGGCCAAAAACATTCAGTACTTC. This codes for CASSFGQAKNIQYF.

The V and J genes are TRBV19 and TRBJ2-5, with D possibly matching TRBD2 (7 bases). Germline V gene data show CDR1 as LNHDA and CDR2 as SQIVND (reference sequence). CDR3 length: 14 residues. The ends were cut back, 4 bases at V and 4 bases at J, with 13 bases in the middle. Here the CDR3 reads CASSSGRGGETQYF. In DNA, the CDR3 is TGTGCCAGTAGTAGCGGGAGAGGGGGAGAGACCCAGTACTTC.

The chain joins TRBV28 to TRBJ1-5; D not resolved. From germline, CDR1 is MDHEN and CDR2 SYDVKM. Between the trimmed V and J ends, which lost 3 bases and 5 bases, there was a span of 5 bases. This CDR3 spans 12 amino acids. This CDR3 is CASSFEDQPQHF. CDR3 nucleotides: TGTGCCAGCAGTTTCGAGGATCAGCCCCAGCATTTT.

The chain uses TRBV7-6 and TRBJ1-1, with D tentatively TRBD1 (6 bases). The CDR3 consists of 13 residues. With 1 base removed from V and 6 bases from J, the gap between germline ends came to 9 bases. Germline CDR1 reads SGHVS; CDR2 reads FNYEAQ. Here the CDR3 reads CASSLDRVSEAFF. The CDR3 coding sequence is TGTGCCAGCAGCTTAGACAGGGTATCTGAAGCTTTCTTT.

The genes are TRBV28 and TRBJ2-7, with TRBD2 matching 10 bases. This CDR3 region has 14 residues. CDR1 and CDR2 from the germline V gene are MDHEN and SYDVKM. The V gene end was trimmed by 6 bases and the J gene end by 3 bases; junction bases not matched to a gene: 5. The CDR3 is CASRGSGRFYEQYF. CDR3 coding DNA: TGTGCCAGCAGAGGTAGCGGGAGGTTCTACGAGCAGTACTTC.

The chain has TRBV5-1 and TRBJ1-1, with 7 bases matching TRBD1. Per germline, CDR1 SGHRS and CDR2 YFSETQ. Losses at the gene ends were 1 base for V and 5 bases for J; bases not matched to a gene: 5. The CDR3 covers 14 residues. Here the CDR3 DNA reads TGCGCCAGCAGCTTGTCAGGGGGAGATACTGAAGCTTTCTTT. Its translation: CASSLSGGDTEAFF.

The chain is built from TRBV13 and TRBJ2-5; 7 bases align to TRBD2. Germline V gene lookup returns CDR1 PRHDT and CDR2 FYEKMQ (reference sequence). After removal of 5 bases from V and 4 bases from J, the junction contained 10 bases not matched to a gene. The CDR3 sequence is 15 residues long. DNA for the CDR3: TGTGCCAGCAGCAAAATGGCGGGAGCAGTAGAGACCCAGTACTTC. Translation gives CASSKMAGAVETQYF.

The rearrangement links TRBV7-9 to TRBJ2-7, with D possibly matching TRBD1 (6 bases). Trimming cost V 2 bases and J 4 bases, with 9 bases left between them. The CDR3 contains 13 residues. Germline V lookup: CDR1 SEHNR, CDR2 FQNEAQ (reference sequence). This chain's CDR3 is CASSLTGFYEQYF. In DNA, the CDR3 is TGTGCCAGCAGCTTAACAGGGTTTTACGAGCAGTACTTC.

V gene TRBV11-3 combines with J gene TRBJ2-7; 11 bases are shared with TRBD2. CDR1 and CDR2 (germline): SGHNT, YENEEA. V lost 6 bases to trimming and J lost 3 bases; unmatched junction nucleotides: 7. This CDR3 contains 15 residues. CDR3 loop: CASSAGLAENYEQYF. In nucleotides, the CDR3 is TGTGCCAGCAGTGCGGGACTAGCGGAGAACTACGAGCAGTACTTC.

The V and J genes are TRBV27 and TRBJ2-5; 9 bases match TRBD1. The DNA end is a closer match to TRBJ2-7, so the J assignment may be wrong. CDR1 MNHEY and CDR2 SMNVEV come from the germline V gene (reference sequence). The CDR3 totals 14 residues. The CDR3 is CASSPLTGGYEQYF. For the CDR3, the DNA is TGTGCCAGCAGTCCGTTGACAGGGGGCTACGAGCAGTACTTC.